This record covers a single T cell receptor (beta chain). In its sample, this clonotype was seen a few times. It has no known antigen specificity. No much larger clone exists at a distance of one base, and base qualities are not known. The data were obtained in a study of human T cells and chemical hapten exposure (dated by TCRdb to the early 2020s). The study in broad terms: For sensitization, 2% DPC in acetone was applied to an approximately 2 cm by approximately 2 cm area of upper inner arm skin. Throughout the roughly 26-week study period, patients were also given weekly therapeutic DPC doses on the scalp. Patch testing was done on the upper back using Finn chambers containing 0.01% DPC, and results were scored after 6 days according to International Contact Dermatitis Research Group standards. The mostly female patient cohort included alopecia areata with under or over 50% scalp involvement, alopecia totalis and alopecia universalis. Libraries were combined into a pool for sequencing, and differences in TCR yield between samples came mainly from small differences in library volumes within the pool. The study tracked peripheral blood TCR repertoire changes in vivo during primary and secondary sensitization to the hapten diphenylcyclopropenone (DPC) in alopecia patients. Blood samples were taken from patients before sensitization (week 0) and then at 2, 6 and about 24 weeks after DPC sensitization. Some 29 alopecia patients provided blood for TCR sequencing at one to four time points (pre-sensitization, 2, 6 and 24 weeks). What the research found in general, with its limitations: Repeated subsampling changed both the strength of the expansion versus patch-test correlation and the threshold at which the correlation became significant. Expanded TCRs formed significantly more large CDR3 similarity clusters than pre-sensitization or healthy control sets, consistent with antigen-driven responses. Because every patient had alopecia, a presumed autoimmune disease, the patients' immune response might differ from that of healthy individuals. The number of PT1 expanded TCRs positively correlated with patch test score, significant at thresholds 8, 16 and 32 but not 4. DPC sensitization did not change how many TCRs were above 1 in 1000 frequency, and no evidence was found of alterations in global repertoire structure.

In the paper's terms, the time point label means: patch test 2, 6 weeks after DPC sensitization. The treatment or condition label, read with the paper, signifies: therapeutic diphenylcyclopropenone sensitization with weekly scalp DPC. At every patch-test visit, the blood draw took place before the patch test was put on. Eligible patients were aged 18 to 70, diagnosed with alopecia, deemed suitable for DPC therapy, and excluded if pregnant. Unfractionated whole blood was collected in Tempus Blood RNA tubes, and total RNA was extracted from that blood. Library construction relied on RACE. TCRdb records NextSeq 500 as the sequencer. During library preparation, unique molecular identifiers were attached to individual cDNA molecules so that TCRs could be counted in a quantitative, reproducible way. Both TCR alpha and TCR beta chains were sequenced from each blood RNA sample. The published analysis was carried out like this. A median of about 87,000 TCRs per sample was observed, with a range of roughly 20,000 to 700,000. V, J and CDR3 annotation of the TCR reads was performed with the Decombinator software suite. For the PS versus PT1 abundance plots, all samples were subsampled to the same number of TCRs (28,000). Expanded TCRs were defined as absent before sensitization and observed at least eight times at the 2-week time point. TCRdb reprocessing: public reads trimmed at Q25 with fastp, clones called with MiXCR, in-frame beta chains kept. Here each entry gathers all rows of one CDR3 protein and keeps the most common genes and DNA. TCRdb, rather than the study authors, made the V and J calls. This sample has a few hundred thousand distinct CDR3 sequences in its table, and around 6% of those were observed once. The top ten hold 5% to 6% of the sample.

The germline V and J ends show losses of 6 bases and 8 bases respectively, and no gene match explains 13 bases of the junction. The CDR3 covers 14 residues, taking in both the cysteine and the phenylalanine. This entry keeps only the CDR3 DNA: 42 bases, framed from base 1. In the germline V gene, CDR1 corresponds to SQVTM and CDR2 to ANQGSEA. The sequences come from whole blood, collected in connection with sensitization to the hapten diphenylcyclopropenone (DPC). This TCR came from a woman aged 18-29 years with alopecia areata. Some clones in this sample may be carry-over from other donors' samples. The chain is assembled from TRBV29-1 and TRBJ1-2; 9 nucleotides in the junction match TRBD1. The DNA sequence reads TGCAGCGTCGTCCCACCGGGACAGGGTTTCGGCTACACCTTC. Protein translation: CSVVPPGQGFGYTF.